Listed below are T cell receptor beta chains from one sample, sequenced in a study of prognosis after radiotherapy for stage I lung cancer. TCRdb recomputed calls from the multiplex PCR reads with MiXCR, one row per CDR3 protein. The sample has tens of thousands of distinct CDR3 sequences; about 41% are singletons. The specimen comprised PBMCs, sampled before or after stereotactic body radiation therapy (not recorded which). These receptors came from a donor of 50 years or more with non-small cell lung cancer. Each CDR3 is given with its conserved first and last residue. The D gene is left open where the match is weak. Part of the rows lack a size; the others show once, few, many or a class for expanded clones.

V gene	J gene	clone size	D gene	CDR3 protein	CDR3 DNA
TRBV10-2	TRBJ1-4	few	TRBD1	CASSPGTGGREKLFF	TGCGCCAGCAGTCCTGGGACAGGGGGCCGAGAAAAACTGTTTTTT
TRBV27	TRBJ2-2	NA	NA	CAGRFSTFFAAELFF	TGTGCCGGCAGATTTAGTACCTTTTTCGCCGCGGAGCTGTTTTTT
TRBV7-2	TRBJ2-7	NA	NA	CASSLVGGSYYEQYF	TGTGCCAGCAGCTTAGTGGGCGGCAGTTACTACGAGCAGTACTTC
TRBV3-1	TRBJ2-3	many	NA	CASSQRADTQYF	TGTGCCAGCAGCCAAAGGGCAGATACGCAGTATTTT
TRBV18	TRBJ1-1	NA	NA	CASSPQGNTEAFF	TGTGCCAGCTCACCTCAGGGTAACACTGAAGCTTTCTTT
TRBV6-1	TRBJ2-3	NA	NA	CASSEPTADTQYF	TGTGCCAGCAGTGAGCCGACGGCAGATACGCAGTATTTT
TRBV20-1	TRBJ2-2	NA	NA	CSARDFCRAAGNTGELFF	TGCAGTGCTAGAGATTTCTGCAGGGCGGCGGGGAACACCGGTGAGCTGTTTTTT
TRBV20-1	TRBJ1-4	NA	NA	CSAMSAGEKLSF	TGCAGTGCTATGAGTGCGGGTGAAAAACTGTCTTTT
TRBV12-3/TRBV12-4	TRBJ2-1	hyperexpanded	NA	CASSLGGLVEQFF	TGTGCCAGCAGTTTAGGGGGCCTGGTGGAGCAGTTCTTC
TRBV25-1	TRBJ2-7	NA	TRBD1	CASSETGVAYEQYF	TGTGCCAGCAGTGAAACAGGGGTTGCCTACGAGCAGTACTTC
TRBV20-1	TRBJ1-2	NA	NA	CSAREGPQGFCGYTF	TGTAGTGCTAGAGAGGGGCCACAGGGATTCTGTGGCTACACCTTC
TRBV5-1	TRBJ2-7	many	TRBD1	CASSVTGGRNEQYF	TGCGCCAGCAGCGTGACAGGGGGCAGGAACGAGCAGTACTTC
TRBV20-1	TRBJ2-5	many	NA	CSAPWGVQETQYF	TGCAGTGCCCCATGGGGGGTACAAGAGACCCAGTACTTC
TRBV6-2/TRBV6-3	TRBJ2-1	many	TRBD2	CASSYLLAGVNNEQFF	TGTGCCAGCAGTTATTTACTAGCGGGAGTAAACAATGAGCAGTTCTTC
TRBV20-1	TRBJ1-6	NA	NA	CSARESRQCPRGSPPHF	TGCAGTGCTAGAGAAAGCCGACAGTGCCCAAGGGGTTCACCCCCCCACTTT
TRBV19	TRBJ2-2	medium-sized	NA	CASSTGTTGELFF	TGTGCCAGTAGTACAGGGACCACCGGGGAGCTGTTTTTT
TRBV20-1	TRBJ2-1	many	NA	CSARSRPTRGGEQFF	TGCAGTGCTAGAAGTAGGCCTACGCGAGGGGGTGAGCAGTTCTTC
TRBV6-5	TRBJ2-7	many	NA	CASSYSRHLAYEQYF	TGTGCCAGCAGTTACTCCAGACATCTTGCTTACGAGCAGTACTTC
TRBV6-4	TRBJ2-5	many	TRBD2	CASIGLAGQETQYF	TGTGCCAGCATCGGACTAGCGGGCCAAGAGACCCAGTACTTC
TRBV6-2/TRBV6-3	TRBJ1-1	many	TRBD1	CASSRQGLNTEAFF	TGTGCCAGCAGTCGACAGGGATTGAACACTGAAGCTTTCTTT
TRBV5-5	TRBJ1-2	many	NA	CASSSTMGMNGYTF	TGTGCCAGCAGCTCAACTATGGGGATGAATGGCTACACCTTC
TRBV5-1	TRBJ2-7	many	NA	CASSLDQGCEQYF	TGCGCCAGCAGCTTGGACCAAGGGTGCGAGCAGTACTTC
TRBV5-1	TRBJ2-2	medium-sized	NA	CASSLGFINTGELFF	TGCGCCAGCAGCCTGGGATTCATAAACACCGGGGAGCTGTTTTTT
TRBV6-1	TRBJ1-1	many	NA	CASKSQGAQWEAFF	TGTGCCAGCAAATCTCAGGGAGCTCAATGGGAAGCTTTCTTT
TRBV29-1	TRBJ2-3	many	NA	CSVEAVQPRPVSDTQYF	TGCAGCGTTGAAGCGGTTCAGCCTAGGCCCGTCTCAGATACGCAGTATTTT
TRBV18	TRBJ2-3	many	NA	CASSPARATDTQYF	TGTGCCAGCTCACCGGCCAGAGCCACAGATACGCAGTATTTT
TRBV7-8	TRBJ2-2	large	NA	CASSPEVRETGELFF	TGTGCCAGCAGCCCCGAGGTCCGGGAGACCGGGGAGCTGTTTTTT
TRBV12-3/TRBV12-4	TRBJ2-7	many	NA	CASSTTGVSYEQYF	TGTGCCAGCAGCACGACAGGTGTCTCCTACGAGCAGTACTTC
TRBV11-2	TRBJ1-2	NA	TRBD1	CASSDRGYYGYTF	TGTGCCAGCAGCGACAGGGGTTACTATGGCTACACCTTC
TRBV9	TRBJ2-7	NA	TRBD1	CASSVSGTGVDEQYF	TGTGCCAGCAGCGTTAGCGGGACAGGGGTTGACGAGCAGTACTTC
TRBV30	TRBJ2-5	many	TRBD2	CAWERTSGVETQYF	TGTGCCTGGGAGAGGACTAGCGGGGTAGAGACCCAGTACTTC
TRBV6-7	TRBJ1-5	many	NA	CASSYGYDSNQPQHF	TGTGCCAGCAGTTACGGTTATGATAGCAATCAGCCCCAGCATTTT
TRBV6-1	TRBJ2-6	NA	NA	CASSEALGINTGANVLTF	TGTGCCAGCAGTGAAGCTCTGGGGATTAATACTGGGGCCAACGTACTGACTTTC
TRBV19	TRBJ2-4	many	NA	CASSIRGLNIQYF	TGTGCCAGTAGTATACGGGGGTTAAACATTCAGTACTTC
TRBV12-3/TRBV12-4	TRBJ1-2	many	TRBD1	CASSPTGSFKRGYTF	TGTGCCAGCAGCCCGACAGGGTCGTTCAAAAGGGGCTACACCTTC
TRBV30	TRBJ2-7	many	NA	CAWTSSYEQYF	TGTGCCTGGACCTCCTCCTACGAGCAGTACTTC
TRBV30	TRBJ2-5	few	NA	CAWTSPDSETQHF	TGTGCCTGGACTAGCCCCGACTCTGAGACCCAGCACTTC
TRBV20-1	TRBJ1-5	many	NA	CSALDSYSNQPQHF	TGCAGTGCTCTAGACAGCTATAGCAATCAGCCCCAGCATTTT
TRBV30	TRBJ1-2	NA	NA	CAWMFGLGEYYGYTF	TGTGCCTGGATGTTCGGACTGGGGGAGTACTATGGCTACACCTTC
TRBV30	TRBJ2-5	many	NA	CAFSVLGQGDPQYF	TGTGCTTTCTCCGTTCTAGGGCAGGGAGACCCCCAGTACTTC
TRBV2	TRBJ2-7	NA	NA	CASSEGQVHEQYF	TGTGCCAGCAGTGAAGGACAGGTCCACGAGCAGTACTTC
TRBV19	TRBJ1-5	NA	NA	CASNTPQHF	TGTGCCAGCAATACGCCCCAGCATTTT
TRBV6-2/TRBV6-3	TRBJ1-2	many	NA	CASSYQGSSNYGYTF	TGTGCCAGCAGTTATCAGGGGTCTTCTAACTATGGCTACACCTTC
TRBV6-1	TRBJ2-3	NA	TRBD1	CASSPTGAVTDTQYF	TGTGCCAGCAGTCCGACAGGGGCGGTCACAGATACGCAGTATTTT
TRBV19	TRBJ2-1	few	TRBD2	CASSTGTSGDYNEQFF	TGTGCCAGTAGCACCGGGACTAGCGGAGACTACAATGAGCAGTTCTTC
TRBV6-1	TRBJ2-1	NA	TRBD2	CASIPTSVSYNEQFF	TGTGCCAGCATACCAACTAGCGTATCCTACAATGAGCAGTTCTTC
TRBV12-3/TRBV12-4	TRBJ1-1	NA	NA	CASSAGRTLNTEAFF	TGTGCCAGCAGTGCCGGACGCACCTTGAACACTGAAGCTTTCTTT
TRBV7-9	TRBJ1-1	many	TRBD1	CASSLGSGQGLVTEAFF	TGTGCCAGCAGCTTAGGGTCGGGACAGGGCCTTGTCACTGAAGCTTTCTTT
TRBV7-2	TRBJ2-1	many	NA	CASSLGASDEQFF	TGTGCCAGCAGCTTAGGGGCTTCAGATGAGCAGTTCTTC
TRBV7-9	TRBJ2-1	many	TRBD1	CASSLATQGAGEQFF	TGTGCCAGCAGCTTAGCGACACAGGGGGCCGGGGAGCAGTTCTTC
TRBV12-3/TRBV12-4	TRBJ2-6	NA	NA	CASSFVWANVLTF	TGTGCCAGCAGTTTTGTATGGGCCAACGTCCTGACTTTC
TRBV6-2/TRBV6-3	TRBJ2-7	NA	NA	CASSSTGYYEQYF	TGTGCCAGCAGTTCTACAGGGTACTACGAGCAGTACTTC